The 28 T cell receptor beta chains in this list originate from one sample, sequenced in a study of T-cell memory formation after mild COVID-19. MiXCR, applied by TCRdb to the 5' RACE reads, yields one record per CDR3 protein. The profile shows 300,000 to 400,000 distinct CDR3 sequences, around 15% of them singletons. Material for sequencing was PBMCs or a T cell subset sorted from them (not recorded which). All receptors come from a man between 18 and 35 years old who had mild COVID-19 (a few samples of this study predate the infection). Cell type and time point are not known.

The chain links TRBV5-4 to TRBJ2-3; 8 nucleotides align to TRBD1. Germline V gene data show CDR1 as SGHNT and CDR2 as YYREEE (reference sequence). Trimming removed 0 bases from V and 3 bases from J; junction bases left unmatched: 9. The CDR3 contains 17 residues. CDR3 protein: CASSLGIPGQGTDTQYF. CDR3 nucleotide sequence: TGTGCCAGCAGCTTGGGAATTCCAGGACAGGGAACAGATACGCAGTATTTT.

In its sample, this clonotype was seen a few times. The chain employs TRBV9 and TRBJ1-2; 7 bases are shared with TRBD1. This CDR3 region has 13 residues. V was pared by 0 bases and J by 7 bases, with 3 bases of the junction left unmatched. CDR1 SGDLS and CDR2 YYNGEE come from the germline V gene. CDR3 residues: CASSVVEGAGYTF. The CDR3 DNA is TGTGCCAGCAGCGTAGTGGAGGGGGCTGGCTACACCTTC.

CDR3 amino acids: CASSASQLGSREQYF. DNA of the CDR3: TGTGCCAGCAGCGCATCGCAACTAGGATCTCGCGAGCAGTACTTC. The chain is built from TRBV11-2 and TRBJ2-7, with D perhaps matching TRBD2 (5 bases). Trimming stripped 5 bases from V and 6 bases from J, with 20 bases between. This CDR3 is built from 15 residues. The V gene's germline CDR1 is SGHAT and CDR2 FQNNGV.

The chain combines TRBV6-5 with TRBJ1-2; D call uncertain. The V and J ends lost 7 bases and 5 bases respectively, with 11 bases between them. From germline, CDR1 is MNHEY and CDR2 SVGAGI. This CDR3 is built from 12 residues. The CDR3 DNA sequence: TGTGCCAGCAAAACGGGAGGGTATGGCTACACCTTC. The encoded protein is CASKTGGYGYTF.

The chain combines TRBV9 with TRBJ2-5; D remains unclear. This CDR3 is built from 14 residues. Germline values: CDR1 SGDLS, CDR2 YYNGEE. V was clipped by 0 bases and J by 5 bases, with 11 bases between them. DNA of the CDR3: TGTGCCAGCAGCGTAGGGCCTCTCCGGGAGACCCAGTACTTC. It is translated as CASSVGPLRETQYF.

This chain uses TRBV11-2 with TRBJ2-2, with D tentatively TRBD1 (5 bases). V lost 5 bases and J lost 0, with 16 bases in between. The CDR3 extends over 17 amino acids. CDR1 and CDR2 (germline): SGHAT, FQNNGV. In DNA form, the CDR3 reads TGTGCCAGCAGCCCTCATGGGGCCCCTACGAACACCGGGGAGCTGTTTTTT. It specifies CASSPHGAPTNTGELFF.

The chain recombines TRBV27 with TRBJ1-2; 7 bases fit TRBD1. The CDR3 extends over 15 amino acids. Trimming took 5 bases from V and 0 from J; bases not matched to a gene: 6. CDR1 MNHEY and CDR2 SMNVEV come from the germline V gene (reference sequence). The CDR3 DNA follows: TGTGCCAGCAGTCAGGGGGGGGCCGCTAACTATGGCTACACCTTC. It is translated as CASSQGGAANYGYTF.

This clonotype occurred many times. This sequence joins TRBV7-2 and TRBJ2-1, with a tentative D call TRBD1 (6 bases). The CDR3 covers 12 residues. Trimming took 3 bases from V and 10 from J, leaving 10 bases between them. The germline V gene encodes CDR1 SGHTA and CDR2 FQGNSA. CDR3 bases: TGTGCCAGCAGCTTCTGGGGGCGCGAGCAGTTCTTC. Translated, it gives CASSFWGREQFF.

This clonotype was seen repeatedly, ten times or more. The V and J genes are TRBV18 and TRBJ2-3; TRBD2 is a possible D gene (6 bases). This CDR3 comprises 15 residues. CDR1 is KGHSH and CDR2 is LQKENI in the germline V gene. Trimming pared 0 bases from V and 4 bases from J, leaving 11 bases between. CDR3 sequence: CASSPPRGGPDTQYF. CDR3 coding DNA: TGTGCCAGCTCACCACCGAGGGGAGGCCCAGATACGCAGTATTTT.

A few counts support this clonotype. The CDR3 sequence: CASSHPSERGAYEQYF. The CDR3, as DNA: TGCGCCAGCAGCCACCCTTCGGAGCGGGGGGCCTACGAGCAGTACTTC. V and J are TRBV4-1 and TRBJ2-7; 9 bases match TRBD2. The CDR3 spans 16 residues. Germline loops: CDR1 MGHRA, CDR2 YSYEKL. With 3 bases clipped from V and 2 bases from J, the junction kept 8 bases outside the gene matches.

In this sample, this clonotype turned up many times. V is TRBV4-3 and J is TRBJ2-3, with unresolved D. Trimming removed 1 base at V and 5 bases at J, with 7 bases between. The CDR3 is 13 amino acids. CDR1 is LGHNA, CDR2 YSLEER, per germline. CDR3 region: CASSQGVKDTQYF. The CDR3 coding sequence is TGCGCCAGCAGCCAAGGGGTAAAAGATACGCAGTATTTT.

Ten or more counts support this clonotype. The chain uses TRBV5-1 and TRBJ2-2; the D is unclear. The V end was cut by 4 bases, the J end by 5 bases, with 15 bases between. The CDR3 is made up of 15 amino acids. Germline V CDR1 and CDR2: SGHRS, YFSETQ. CDR3: CASSATVPRTGELFF. CDR3 DNA sequence: TGCGCCAGCAGCGCGACCGTCCCGAGGACCGGGGAGCTGTTTTTT.

The rearrangement joins TRBV4-3 to TRBJ2-3; 8 bases match TRBD2. V lost 0 bases and J lost 7; bases outside the gene matches: 3. This CDR3 has 14 amino acids. The germline CDR1 and CDR2 sequences are LGHNA and YSLEER. CDR3 DNA sequence: TGCGCCAGCAGCCAAGAGGGCGGGGGGAATACGCAGTATTTT. Translating it yields CASSQEGGGNTQYF.

This clonotype was found a few times. The chain couples TRBV5-1 to TRBJ2-7; no definite D call. The CDR3 has 14 amino acids. The V gene lost 1 base and the J gene lost 3 bases, with 11 bases spanning the gap. Germline V lookup: CDR1 SGHRS, CDR2 YFSETQ. CDR3 DNA: TGCGCCAGCAGCTTGAGTTGGCCTTACTACGAGCAGTACTTC. The encoded protein is CASSLSWPYYEQYF.

The chain joins TRBV5-5 to TRBJ2-4, with D tentatively TRBD1 (5 bases). V dropped 0 bases and J dropped 9 bases, with 13 bases sitting between them. The germline V gene encodes CDR1 SGHKS and CDR2 YYEKEE (reference sequence). The CDR3 runs to 14 residues. CDR3 residues: CASSLEVDNSIQYF. DNA of the CDR3: TGTGCCAGCAGCTTGGAGGTGGACAACTCCATTCAGTACTTC.

This clonotype was seen a handful of times. The rearrangement joins TRBV5-1 to TRBJ1-1; D is unclear. V was cut by 6 bases and J by 3 bases, with 12 bases left in between. The CDR3 consists of 13 residues. CDR1 and CDR2 (germline): SGHRS, YFSETQ. The CDR3 DNA reads TGCGCCAGCACCTCGGACGGGGACACTGAAGCTTTCTTT. This gives the protein CASTSDGDTEAFF.

This chain links TRBV5-4 with TRBJ2-1; 8 nucleotides match TRBD1. J was trimmed by 5 bases and V by 4 bases; bases with no gene match: 8. The CDR3 sequence is 15 residues long. Per the germline V gene, CDR1 is SGHNT and CDR2 is YYREEE (reference sequence). The CDR3 reads CASSDKGQADNEQFF. For the CDR3, the DNA is TGTGCCAGCAGCGACAAGGGACAGGCCGACAATGAGCAGTTCTTC.

The chain employs TRBV7-2 and TRBJ1-4, with no clear D. The CDR3 is 13 amino acids. Germline values: CDR1 SGHTA, CDR2 FQGNSA. V gave up 4 bases and J gave up 3 bases, with 6 bases separating them. CDR3 in amino acids: CASSSHPNEKLFF. In DNA form, the CDR3 reads TGTGCCAGCAGCTCCCATCCTAATGAAAAACTGTTTTTT. Supplemented by reference TRBV7-2 and TRBJ1-4, the full variable domain reads GAGVSQSPSNKVTEKGKDVELRCDPISGHTALYWYRQSLGQGLEFLIYFQGNSAPDKSGLPSDRFSAERTGGSVSTLTIQRTQQEDSAVYLCASSSHPNEKLFFGSGTQLSVL.

A few counts support this clonotype. The chain recombines TRBV6-4 with TRBJ2-1; TRBD1 might be the D (5 bases). The CDR3 length is 17 residues. Trimming stripped 2 bases from V and 3 bases from J, with 17 bases between. Germline CDR1 MRHNA, CDR2 SNTAGT. The CDR3 bases are TGTGCCAGCAGTGACACTTCAGGGCCCGGCCGCTACAATGAGCAGTTCTTC. It encodes CASSDTSGPGRYNEQFF.

This sequence joins TRBV6-2 or TRBV6-3 and TRBJ2-3; the D is unclear. In germline, CDR1 is MNHEY, CDR2 SVGEGT. Trimming cost V 2 bases and J 4 bases, with 7 bases left between them. The CDR3 is 13 residues long. The CDR3 coding sequence is TGTGCCAGCAGTTACGGCCCCGCAGATACGCAGTATTTT. As protein: CASSYGPADTQYF.

This clonotype was detected only once. CDR3 residues: CASRLTVANEKLFF. The CDR3, as DNA: TGTGCCAGCAGACTGACGGTGGCTAATGAAAAACTGTTTTTT. This chain joins TRBV6-6 and TRBJ1-4; no clear D gene. The CDR3 contains 14 residues. Germline V lookup: CDR1 MNHNY, CDR2 SVGAGI (reference sequence). V gave up 6 bases and J gave up 3 bases, with 11 bases separating them.

V gene TRBV7-6 combines with J gene TRBJ2-7, with unresolved D. CDR3 length: 13 residues. The V gene's germline CDR1 is SGHVS and CDR2 FNYEAQ. Trimming took 3 bases from V and 4 from J, leaving 10 bases between them. The DNA of the CDR3 is TGTGCCAGCAGCTTCTATAGAGAATACGAGCAGTACTTC. Protein: CASSFYREYEQYF.

The V call is TRBV20-1, the J call TRBJ2-1, with D perhaps matching TRBD1 (6 bases). The length of the CDR3 is 15 residues. V dropped 1 base and J dropped 0 bases, with 10 bases sitting between them. Germline CDR1 DFQATT, CDR2 SNEGSKA (reference sequence). Here the CDR3 DNA reads TGCAGTGCTAGAGTACCGGACAGCTCCTACAATGAGCAGTTCTTC. Its protein is CSARVPDSSYNEQFF.

The CDR3 is CATGSRVATGELFF. CDR3 DNA: TGTGCCACCGGGAGCAGGGTTGCCACCGGGGAGCTGTTTTTT. The rearrangement links TRBV6-2 or TRBV6-3 to TRBJ2-2, with D possibly matching TRBD2 (6 bases). CDR3 length equals 14 residues. V shed 10 bases and J shed 4 bases, with 16 bases lying between them. Germline CDR1 reads MNHEY; CDR2 reads SVGEGT.

This clonotype was found a few times. V is TRBV9 and J is TRBJ1-6; D remains unclear. Germline CDR1 and CDR2: SGDLS and YYNGEE. CDR3 length equals 14 residues. V lost 3 bases, J lost 6 bases, and 10 bases lay in between. The CDR3: CASSGSGLNSPLHF. The CDR3 DNA reads TGTGCCAGCAGCGGCTCAGGCCTTAATTCACCCCTCCACTTT. Full variable domain (missing parts from reference TRBV9 and TRBJ1-6): DSGVTQTPKHLITATGQRVTLRCSPRSGDLSVYWYQQSLDQGLQFLIQYYNGEERAKGNILERFSAQQFPDLHSELNLSSLELGDSALYFCASSGSGLNSPLHFGNGTRLTVT.

In its sample, this clonotype was seen many times. This sequence joins TRBV20-1 and TRBJ1-3; no firm D call. Looked up from germline, CDR1 is DFQATT and CDR2 is SNEGSKA (reference sequence). The CDR3 spans 11 residues. V was shortened by 1 base and J by 14 bases, with 12 bases between the two germline ends. In nucleotides, the CDR3 is TGCAGTGCTAGAGGAGCCGGATTTGTATATTTT. Its translation is CSARGAGFVYF.

There are a few counts of this clonotype. The CDR3 region is CAISEQTAGNTIYF. Here the CDR3 DNA reads TGTGCCATCAGTGAGCAAACGGCTGGAAACACCATATATTTT. The V gene is TRBV10-3, the J gene TRBJ1-3; D gene ambiguous. The CDR3 extends over 14 amino acids. The germline V and J ends were trimmed by 2 bases and 2 bases, with 7 bases remaining between them. From germline, CDR1 is ENHRY and CDR2 SYGVKD.

This chain uses TRBV6-2 or TRBV6-3 with TRBJ2-1; D is unresolved. This CDR3 is 16 amino acids long. Germline CDR1 MNHEY, CDR2 SVGEGT. The V end was cut by 0 bases, the J end by 0 bases, with 9 bases between. The CDR3 spells CASSYSFPGSYNEQFF. The CDR3 DNA follows: TGTGCCAGCAGTTACTCGTTCCCAGGCTCCTACAATGAGCAGTTCTTC.